This section outlines one T cell receptor beta chain sequence together with its context. TCRdb ran MiXCR on the reads and lists one entry per CDR3 protein. The data show 480,000 or so distinct CDR3 sequences, with approximately 11% seen just once and roughly 10% held by the top ten. CDR3 length: 17 residues. Germline lookup yields CDR1 MNHNS and CDR2 SASEGT. V gave up 0 bases and J gave up 4 bases, with 16 bases separating them. These data are taken from a study of T cell repertoires in cytomegalovirus infection. The chain has TRBV6-1 and TRBJ1-5, with D tentatively TRBD1 (5 bases). The TCR comes from a human donor in good health (CMV status not recorded). Some clones in this sample may be carry-over from other donors' samples. Material for sequencing was PBMCs. Written as DNA, the CDR3 is TGTGCCAGCAGTGAAGCGGGGGGGGGGGGAGGTAATCAGCCCCAGCATTTT. Amino acids: CASSEAGGGGGNQPQHF.